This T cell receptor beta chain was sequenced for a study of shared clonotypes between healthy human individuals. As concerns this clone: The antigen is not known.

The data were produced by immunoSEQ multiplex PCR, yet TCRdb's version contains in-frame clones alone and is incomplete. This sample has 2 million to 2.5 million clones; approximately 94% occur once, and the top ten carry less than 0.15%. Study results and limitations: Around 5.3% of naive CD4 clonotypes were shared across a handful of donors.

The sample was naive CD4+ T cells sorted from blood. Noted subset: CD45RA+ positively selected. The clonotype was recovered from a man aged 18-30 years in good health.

The CDR3 DNA follows: TGTGCCAGCAGTTGGACTAGCGGGGGGGTGGAGACCCAGTACTTC. Amino acid sequence: CASSWTSGGVETQYF. The V gene is TRBV6-1, the J gene TRBJ2-5, with 15 positions matching TRBD2. V shed 5 bases and J 5 bases; nucleotides not matched to a gene: 3. Germline V lookup: CDR1 MNHNS, CDR2 SASEGT. This CDR3 region has 15 residues.